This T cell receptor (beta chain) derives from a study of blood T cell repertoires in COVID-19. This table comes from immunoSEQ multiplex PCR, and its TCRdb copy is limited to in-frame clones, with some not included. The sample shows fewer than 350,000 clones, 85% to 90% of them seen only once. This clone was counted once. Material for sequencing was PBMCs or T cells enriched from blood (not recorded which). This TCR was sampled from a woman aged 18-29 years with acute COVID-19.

CDR3 nucleotides: TGCGCCAGCAGCCCTCGTATGGGGGGGGATACGCAGTATTTT. Amino acid sequence: CASSPRMGGDTQYF. The V and J genes are TRBV4-1 and TRBJ2-3; 7 bases are a match to TRBD2. From germline, CDR1 is MGHRA and CDR2 YSYEKL. The CDR3 is 14 amino acids. V trimming: 4 bases; J trimming: 6 bases; junction bases outside the gene matches: 7.